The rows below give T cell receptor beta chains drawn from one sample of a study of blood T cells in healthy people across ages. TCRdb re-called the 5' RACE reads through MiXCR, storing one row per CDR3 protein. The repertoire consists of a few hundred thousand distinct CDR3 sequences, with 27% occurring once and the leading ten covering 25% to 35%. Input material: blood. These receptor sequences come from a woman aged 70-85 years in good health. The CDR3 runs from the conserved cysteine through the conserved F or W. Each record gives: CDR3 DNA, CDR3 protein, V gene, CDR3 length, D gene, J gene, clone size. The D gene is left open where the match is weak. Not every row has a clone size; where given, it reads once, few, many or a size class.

cdr3_nt: TGTGCCAGCAGTTTAGCGTACGGCCATTTCTCTGGAAACACCATATATTTT
cdr3_aa: CASSLAYGHFSGNTIYF
v_call: TRBV12-3/TRBV12-4
cdr3_length: 17
d_call: .
j_call: TRBJ1-3
clone_size: few

cdr3_nt: TGTGCCACCAGCAAAACTGGGGACTTTCAAGAGACCCAGTACTTC
cdr3_aa: CATSKTGDFQETQYF
v_call: TRBV15
cdr3_length: 15
d_call: .
j_call: TRBJ2-5
clone_size: many

cdr3_nt: TGCAGCGTTGAACTGCCAGGGGATACGCAGTATTTT
cdr3_aa: CSVELPGDTQYF
v_call: TRBV29-1
cdr3_length: 12
d_call: .
j_call: TRBJ2-3
clone_size: .

cdr3_nt: TGCAGCGTTGGGGACTCCCAGTATGGCTACACCTTC
cdr3_aa: CSVGDSQYGYTF
v_call: TRBV29-1
cdr3_length: 12
d_call: .
j_call: TRBJ1-2
clone_size: .

cdr3_nt: TGTGCCAGCAGCCAGCAGCCCGACAGGGCGAAGAGCTACACCTTC
cdr3_aa: CASSQQPDRAKSYTF
v_call: TRBV3-1
cdr3_length: 15
d_call: TRBD1
j_call: TRBJ1-2
clone_size: .

cdr3_nt: TGTGCCAGCAGCTTATTGGGGTTGGGTAATTCACCCCTCCACTTT
cdr3_aa: CASSLLGLGNSPLHF
v_call: TRBV7-2
cdr3_length: 15
d_call: .
j_call: TRBJ1-6
clone_size: .

cdr3_nt: TGCAGTGCTAGAATCCGCAGGGTTAATGAAAAACTGTTTTTT
cdr3_aa: CSARIRRVNEKLFF
v_call: TRBV20-1
cdr3_length: 14
d_call: .
j_call: TRBJ1-4
clone_size: few

cdr3_nt: TGTGCCAGCAGCCTGGCCGACGGTTCGTACGAGCAGTACTTC
cdr3_aa: CASSLADGSYEQYF
v_call: TRBV5-4
cdr3_length: 14
d_call: .
j_call: TRBJ2-7
clone_size: few

cdr3_nt: TGTGCCAGCAGCCAAGCGAGCCCACAAAACTCCTACGAGCAGTACTTC
cdr3_aa: CASSQASPQNSYEQYF
v_call: TRBV3-1
cdr3_length: 16
d_call: .
j_call: TRBJ2-7
clone_size: many

cdr3_nt: TGTGCCAGCAGTTCACCGGGACCAGAAGAGACCCAGTACTTC
cdr3_aa: CASSSPGPEETQYF
v_call: TRBV28
cdr3_length: 14
d_call: .
j_call: TRBJ2-5
clone_size: few

cdr3_nt: TGTGCCAGCAGCTTGAGCGAGAGGGTGAACACTGAAGCTTTCTTT
cdr3_aa: CASSLSERVNTEAFF
v_call: TRBV5-5
cdr3_length: 15
d_call: .
j_call: TRBJ1-1
clone_size: .

cdr3_nt: TGTGCCAGCAGCTTGACCCCAGGGGGCAATTCACCCCTCCACTTT
cdr3_aa: CASSLTPGGNSPLHF
v_call: TRBV5-4
cdr3_length: 15
d_call: TRBD1
j_call: TRBJ1-6
clone_size: few